This T cell receptor beta chain was recorded in a study of metastatic and nonmetastatic thyroid tumors. Study in general: Malignant and benign thyroid patients had repertoires compared in peripheral blood and tumor or nodule tissue.

In its sample, this clone ranks as medium-sized. Its target is not known. Thyroid surgery took place with no prior treatment in any patient. The study's findings and limits: The reported finding was significantly higher TCR beta diversity in malignant thyroid tumors relative to benign nodules, in blood and tumor.

Per the study methods: In papillary thyroid cancer, a distant-metastasis classifier was built using CDR3 differences across clinicopathological groups. TCRdb re-called clones from the PCR reads using MiXCR. The V and J calls shown here were made by TCRdb, not taken from the authors' results. Of about 4,300 clones in the sample, about 35% were seen once. The CDR3 is 15 amino acids. Trimming cost V 2 bases and J 2 bases; bases outside gene matches: 4. Germline loops: CDR1 SGHRS, CDR2 YFSETQ. The specimen was adjacent normal tissue. The chain combines TRBV5-1 with TRBJ1-1; 9 bases are shared with TRBD1. This receptor was taken from a female donor with papillary thyroid cancer or a benign thyroid nodule (not recorded which). Some clones in this sample may be carry-over from other donors' samples. The CDR3 nucleotides read TGCGCCAGCAGCTTCCGGGACAGGGCTAACACTGAAGCTTTCTTT. It is translated as CASSFRDRANTEAFF. Together with reference TRBV5-1 and TRBJ1-1, the CDR3 gives the full variable domain: KAGVTQTPRYLIKTRGQQVTLSCSPISGHRSVSWYQQTPGQGLQFLFEYFSETQRNKGNFPGRFSGRQFSNSRSEMNVSTLELGDSALYLCASSFRDRANTEAFFGQGTRLTVV.